What follows are 20 T cell receptor beta chains derived from one specimen sequenced in a study of shared clonotypes between healthy human individuals. Generated by immunoSEQ multiplex PCR, the TCRdb table keeps only in-frame clones and is missing some. This sample has a few million clones, with more than 80% found just once. The sequenced material came from naive CD4+ T cells sorted from blood. As for subset: CD45RA+ positively selected. The receptors shown here come from a man aged 18 to 30 in good health.

The gene calls are TRBV5-6 and TRBJ1-2, with D hard to call. V lost 0 bases to trimming and J lost 6 bases, with 9 bases between them. This CDR3 spans 13 amino acids. Germline assignment: CDR1 SGHDT and CDR2 YYEEEE. CDR3 protein: CASSLVGADGYTF. DNA of the CDR3: TGTGCCAGCAGCTTGGTAGGCGCGGATGGCTACACCTTC.

This rearrangement joins TRBV5-1 to TRBJ2-5; D unresolved. V lost 1 base and J lost 0, with 7 bases in between. The germline gives CDR1 SGHRS, CDR2 YFSETQ. CDR3 size: 14 residues. CDR3 residues: CASSLRADQETQYF. The CDR3 bases are TGCGCCAGCAGCTTGAGGGCAGACCAAGAGACCCAGTACTTC.

The J gene is TRBJ1-1, the V gene TRBV2; tentative D call: TRBD1 (6 bases). The V gene's germline CDR1 is SNHLY and CDR2 FYNNEI. Trimming cost V 6 bases and J 4 bases, with 18 bases left between them. The CDR3 extends over 15 amino acids. The CDR3 DNA is TGTGCCAGCAGACTCGAGTCGGGGGCGCGCACTGAAGCTTTCTTT. It yields the protein CASRLESGARTEAFF.

The chain joins TRBV5-1 to TRBJ2-5; D might be TRBD1 or TRBD2, each matching 5 bases. V lost 4 bases and J lost 9, with 22 bases in between. Germline CDR1 is SGHRS and CDR2 is YFSETQ. The CDR3 has 15 residues. Here the CDR3 reads CASSLSPGPAGAQYF. The DNA for the CDR3 is TGCGCCAGCAGCCTCTCGCCGGGACCCGCTGGGGCCCAGTACTTC.

This chain uses TRBV19 with TRBJ1-3, with D perhaps TRBD1 (5 bases). Trimming removed 7 bases from V and 2 bases from J, with 12 bases in between. The CDR3 covers 14 residues. Germline CDR1 LNHDA, CDR2 SQIVND (reference sequence). CDR3 residues: CASMGEWAGNTIYF. In DNA, the CDR3 is TGTGCCAGTATGGGGGAATGGGCTGGAAACACCATATATTTT.

The CDR3 coding sequence is TGTGCTAGTGGTTTGGCCCTGACAGGGAATAATTCACCCCTCCACTTT. This codes for CASGLALTGNNSPLHF. The rearrangement uses TRBV12-5 and TRBJ1-6; 7 bases fit TRBD1. Germline-derived CDR1 and CDR2 are LGHNT and FRNRAP. The length of the CDR3 is 16 residues. V shed 1 base and J 5 bases; nucleotides not matched to a gene: 5.

The genes are TRBV19 and TRBJ2-7; TRBD1 or TRBD2 may be the D gene (5 bases each). The CDR3 contains 14 residues. Germline CDR1 and CDR2: LNHDA and SQIVND (reference sequence). With 1 base removed from V and 0 bases from J, the gap between germline ends came to 7 bases. CDR3 protein: CASSIVGGSYEQYF. CDR3 sequence (DNA): TGTGCCAGTAGTATAGTTGGGGGCTCCTACGAGCAGTACTTC.

This clone was counted once. The chain uses TRBV11-1 and TRBJ2-7, with TRBD1 matching 7 bases. Trimming at V came to 6 bases and at J to 5 bases, leaving 7 bases not matched to a gene. Germline V gene data show CDR1 as SGHAT and CDR2 as FQDESV (reference sequence). The CDR3 spans 13 residues. The CDR3, as DNA: TGTGCCAGCAGTGAGACAGGGTCCCACGAGCAGTACTTC. It yields the protein CASSETGSHEQYF.

This clone was counted only a few times. The rearrangement links TRBV30 to TRBJ1-4, with 7 bases lining up with TRBD1. The CDR3 contains 14 residues. With 3 bases clipped from V and 10 bases from J, the junction kept 11 bases outside the gene matches. The V gene's germline CDR1 is GTSNPN and CDR2 SVGIG (reference sequence). The CDR3 spells CAWSLRGREGKLFF. In DNA, the CDR3 is TGTGCCTGGAGCTTAAGGGGGCGAGAGGGAAAACTGTTTTTT.

V is TRBV10-1 and J is TRBJ2-2, with 7 bases matching TRBD2. The V gene end was trimmed by 3 bases and the J gene end by 4 bases; junction bases not matched to a gene: 5. Germline loops: CDR1 WNHNN, CDR2 SYGVQD (reference sequence). The CDR3 spans 15 residues. The CDR3 here is CASSDGRPGTGELFF. The CDR3 DNA follows: TGCGCCAGCAGTGACGGGAGGCCGGGCACCGGGGAGCTGTTTTTT.

The rearrangement links TRBV19 to TRBJ1-1; unclear D gene. Germline V lookup: CDR1 LNHDA, CDR2 SQIVND (reference sequence). CDR3 length equals 13 residues. Trimming removed 5 bases from V and 1 base from J, with 8 bases in between. CDR3 DNA sequence: TGTGCCAGTAGTCAGGCGGAGAACACTGAAGCTTTCTTT. It codes for CASSQAENTEAFF.

The V call is TRBV29-1, the J call TRBJ2-5; 8 nucleotides agree with TRBD1. The CDR3 has 13 amino acids. In germline, CDR1 is SQVTM, CDR2 ANQGSEA. The V segment lost 7 bases and the J segment 2 bases; nucleotides outside the gene matches: 6. CDR3 amino acids: CSANRGLQETQYF. The CDR3 nucleotides are TGCAGCGCGAACAGGGGGTTACAAGAGACCCAGTACTTC. The complete variable domain, with remaining parts taken from reference TRBV29-1 and TRBJ2-5, reads SAVISQKPSRDICQRGTSLTIQCQVDSQVTMMFWYRQQPGQSLTLIATANQGSEATYESGFVIDKFPISRPNLTFSTLTVSNMSPEDSSIYLCSANRGLQETQYFGPGTRLLVL.

The chain combines TRBV6-6 with TRBJ1-2; the D gene is possibly TRBD1 (5 bases). The CDR3 is 15 amino acids. V lost 5 bases to trimming and J lost 3 bases, with 16 bases between them. Germline CDR1 reads MNHNY; CDR2 reads SVGAGI (reference sequence). The CDR3 region is CASSNPRQGDYGYTF. The DNA of the CDR3 is TGTGCCAGCAGTAATCCCCGGCAGGGAGACTATGGCTACACCTTC.

V usage is TRBV2 and J usage is TRBJ2-1; possible D gene TRBD1, 6 bases. The CDR3 totals 12 residues. Trimming removed 7 bases at V and 7 bases at J, with 11 bases between. Germline loops: CDR1 SNHLY, CDR2 FYNNEI. The CDR3 nucleotides read TGTGCCAGCAATCCAGGGGAGAATGAGCAGTTCTTC. Translation gives CASNPGENEQFF. Together with reference TRBV2 and TRBJ2-1, the CDR3 gives the full variable domain: EPEVTQTPSHQVTQMGQEVILRCVPISNHLYFYWYRQILGQKVEFLVSFYNNEISEKSEIFDDQFSVERPDGSNFTLKIRSTKLEDSAMYFCASNPGENEQFFGPGTRLTVL.

V usage is TRBV11-2 and J usage is TRBJ2-7; 8 nucleotides agree with TRBD2. Germline CDR1 SGHAT, CDR2 FQNNGV. The CDR3 length is 15 residues. The V gene end was trimmed by 6 bases and the J gene end by 2 bases; junction bases not matched to a gene: 9. The chain's CDR3 is CASRTTSGGPYEQYF. Written as DNA, the CDR3 is TGTGCCAGCAGGACTACTAGCGGTGGGCCCTACGAGCAGTACTTC.

This rearrangement joins TRBV7-9 to TRBJ2-1, with D possibly being TRBD1 or TRBD2 (5 bases each). The germline gives CDR1 SEHNR, CDR2 FQNEAQ (reference sequence). V was cut by 5 bases and J by 5 bases, with 16 bases left in between. This CDR3 is built from 15 residues. The CDR3 DNA is TGTGCCAGCAGCCGGGACCCCGGACGGAACAATGAGCAGTTCTTC. Its translation: CASSRDPGRNNEQFF.

The chain recombines TRBV12-2 with TRBJ1-5. TRBV12-2 is tagged as a pseudogene. The CDR3 covers 16 residues. CDR3: CASRLALGRNNQPQHF. In DNA form, the CDR3 reads TGTGCAAGTCGCTTAGCGTTAGGACGGAACAATCAGCCCCAGCATTTT.

The V call is TRBV30, the J call TRBJ2-7; possible D gene TRBD1, 5 bases. Germline V lookup: CDR1 GTSNPN, CDR2 SVGIG (reference sequence). The CDR3 is 13 amino acids. The V gene lost 4 bases and the J gene lost 0 bases, with 10 bases spanning the gap. CDR3 amino acids: CAWTTGISYEQYF. CDR3 in DNA: TGTGCCTGGACTACAGGCATCTCCTACGAGCAGTACTTC.

The J gene is TRBJ1-1, the V gene TRBV4-2, with no clear D. V shed 0 bases and J shed 14 bases, with 10 bases lying between them. CDR1 LGHNA and CDR2 YNFKEQ come from the germline V gene. The CDR3 is 11 residues long. CDR3 residues: CASSQEGKWFF. The DNA of the CDR3 is TGTGCCAGCAGCCAAGAGGGGAAGTGGTTCTTT.

The V gene is TRBV28, the J gene TRBJ1-6; D possibly corresponds to TRBD1 (5 bases). Germline V gene lookup returns CDR1 MDHEN and CDR2 SYDVKM. The CDR3 extends over 12 amino acids. Trimming removed 3 bases from V and 9 bases from J, with 6 bases in between. CDR3 sequence reads: CASSFRVSPLHF. The CDR3 nucleotides read TGTGCCAGCAGTTTCAGGGTTTCACCCCTCCACTTT.